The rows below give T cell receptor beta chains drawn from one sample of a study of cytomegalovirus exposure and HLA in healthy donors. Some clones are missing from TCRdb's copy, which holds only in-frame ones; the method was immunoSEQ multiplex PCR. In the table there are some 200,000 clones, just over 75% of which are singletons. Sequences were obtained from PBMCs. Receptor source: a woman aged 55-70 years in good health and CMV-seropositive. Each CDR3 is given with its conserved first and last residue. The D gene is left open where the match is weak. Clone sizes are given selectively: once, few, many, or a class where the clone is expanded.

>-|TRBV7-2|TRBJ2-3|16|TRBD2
TGTGCCAGCAAAAGCGGGGGGGCACTGGTCACAGATACGCAGTATTTT
CASKSGGALVTDTQYF
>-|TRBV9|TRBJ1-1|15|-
TGTGCCAGCAGCGTAGCGGGGGGCAGGGACACTGAAGCTTTCTTT
CASSVAGGRDTEAFF
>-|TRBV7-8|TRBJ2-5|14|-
TGTGCCAGTTGCCGGAACAGGGTCCAAGAGACCCAGTACTTC
CASCRNRVQETQYF
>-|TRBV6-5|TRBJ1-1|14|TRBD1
TGTGCCAGCGGCTCCGGGACAGAGAACACTGAAGCTTTCTTT
CASGSGTENTEAFF
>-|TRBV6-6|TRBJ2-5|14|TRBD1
TGTGCCAGCAGTGACAGGGGAGACGGAGAGGCCCAGTACTTC
CASSDRGDGEAQYF
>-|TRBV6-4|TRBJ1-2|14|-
TGTGCCAGCAGTGACCGTCCAGGCTTCTATGGCTACACCTTC
CASSDRPGFYGYTF
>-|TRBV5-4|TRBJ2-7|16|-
TGTGCCAGCAGCTTGGGGGGGGCGGGGGTTTCCTACGAGCAGTACTTC
CASSLGGAGVSYEQYF
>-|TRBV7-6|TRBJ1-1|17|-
TGTGCCAGCAGCCTAAACCGGGCTTGGGAGGGTAACACTGAAGCTTTCTTT
CASSLNRAWEGNTEAFF
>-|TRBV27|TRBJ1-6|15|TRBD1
TGTGCCAGCAGTTTAGCGGGACAGGTTAATTCACCCCTCCACTTT
CASSLAGQVNSPLHF
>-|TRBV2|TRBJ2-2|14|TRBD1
TGTGCCAGCAGGAGGGACAGTAACACCGGGGAGCTGTTTTTT
CASRRDSNTGELFF
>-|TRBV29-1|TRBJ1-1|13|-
TGCAGCGCCCAGGGGCAAATGAACACTGAAGCTTTCTTT
CSAQGQMNTEAFF
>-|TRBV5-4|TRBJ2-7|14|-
TGTGCCAGCAGCTTGGGGAGCAAAACCTACGAGCAGTACTTC
CASSLGSKTYEQYF
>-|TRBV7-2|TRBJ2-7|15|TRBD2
TGTGCCAGCAGCTTAGGAGGGACTAGCGGCCTCGAGCAGTACTTC
CASSLGGTSGLEQYF
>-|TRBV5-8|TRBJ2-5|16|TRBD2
TGTGCCAGCAGCTCTGGGACTAGCGGGGGGACCGAGACCCAGTACTTC
CASSSGTSGGTETQYF
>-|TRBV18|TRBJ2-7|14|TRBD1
TGTGCCAGCTCACCGGGACAGAGCTCCTACGAGCAGTACTTC
CASSPGQSSYEQYF
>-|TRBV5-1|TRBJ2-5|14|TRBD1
TGCGCCAGCAGCTTGGGGACAGGGGGAGAGACCCAGTACTTC
CASSLGTGGETQYF
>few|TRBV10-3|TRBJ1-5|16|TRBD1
TGTGCCATCAGCCCGGGACAGGGAAGTTCCGGACAGCCCCAGCATTTT
CAISPGQGSSGQPQHF
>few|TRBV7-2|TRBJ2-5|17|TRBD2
TGTGCCAGCAGCTTAGTGTCGGGGGGGCAGGGCGAAGAGACCCAGTACTTC
CASSLVSGGQGEETQYF
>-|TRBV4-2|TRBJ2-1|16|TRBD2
TGTGCCAGCAGCCAAGAGCGGGGGAGCTCCTACAATGAGCAGTTCTTC
CASSQERGSSYNEQFF
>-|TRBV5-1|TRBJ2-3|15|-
TGCGCCAGCAGCTTGGACGCTAGCATCACAGATACGCAGTATTTT
CASSLDASITDTQYF
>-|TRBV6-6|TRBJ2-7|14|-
TGTGCCAGCAGCCCTAGCACTAGTTCCAGCGAGCAGTACTTC
CASSPSTSSSEQYF
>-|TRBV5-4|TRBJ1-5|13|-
TGTGCCAGCAGCTTGGGACAGGAACAGCCCCAGCATTTT
CASSLGQEQPQHF
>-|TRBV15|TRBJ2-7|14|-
TGTGCCACCAGCAGAGTCGCGCAGGGCCACGAGCAGTACTTC
CATSRVAQGHEQYF
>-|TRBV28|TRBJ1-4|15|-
TGTGCCAGCAGCCAAACAGGGCGCGCTAATGAAAAACTGTTTTTT
CASSQTGRANEKLFF
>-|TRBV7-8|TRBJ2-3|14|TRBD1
TGTGCCAGCAGCCAACGACAGGGAGCAGATACGCAGTATTTT
CASSQRQGADTQYF
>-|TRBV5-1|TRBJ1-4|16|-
TGCGCCAGCAGCTTGGGGATCGGAGGGTTTGGTGAAAAACTGTTTTTT
CASSLGIGGFGEKLFF
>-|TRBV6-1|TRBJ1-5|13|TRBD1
TGTGCCAGCAGGCGGACAGGAGATCAGCCCCAGCATTTT
CASRRTGDQPQHF
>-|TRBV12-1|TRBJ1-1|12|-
TGTGCCAACACTGCCGGGGGTAATGGAGCTTTCTTT
CANTAGGNGAFF
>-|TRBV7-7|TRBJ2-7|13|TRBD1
TGTGCCAGCAACACCGACAGGGGGGACGAGCAGTACTTC
CASNTDRGDEQYF
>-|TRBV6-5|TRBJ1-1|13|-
TGTGCCAGCAGCCCACAGGGTTTCACTGAAGCTTTCTTT
CASSPQGFTEAFF
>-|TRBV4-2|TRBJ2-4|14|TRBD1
TGTGCCAGCAGCCAGGAAGGACAGGGGGCCATTCAGTACTTC
CASSQEGQGAIQYF
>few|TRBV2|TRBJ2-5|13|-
TGTGCCAGCACGTCGGACAGCCAAGAGACCCAGTACTTC
CASTSDSQETQYF
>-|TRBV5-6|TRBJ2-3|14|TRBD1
TGTGCCAGCAGCGGGGACAGGTACACAGATACGCAGTATTTT
CASSGDRYTDTQYF
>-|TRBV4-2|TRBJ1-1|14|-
TGTGCCAGCAGCCAAAGGGGGGGAAACACTGAAGCTTTCTTT
CASSQRGGNTEAFF
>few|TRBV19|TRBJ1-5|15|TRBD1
TGTGCCAGTAGTTATACAGGGGTCAGCAATCAGCCCCAGCATTTT
CASSYTGVSNQPQHF
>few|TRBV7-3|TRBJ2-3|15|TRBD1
TGTGCCAGCAGCTGGGGACAGGGGAACACATATACGCAGTATTTT
CASSWGQGNTYTQYF
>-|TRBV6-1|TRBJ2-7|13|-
TGTGCCAGCAGTGAATCAAGAGTGTACGAGCAGTACTTC
CASSESRVYEQYF
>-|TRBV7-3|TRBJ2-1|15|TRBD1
TGTGCCAGCAGCTTATCCGGACAGGGCTACAATGAGCAGTTCTTC
CASSLSGQGYNEQFF
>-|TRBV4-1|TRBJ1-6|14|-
TGCGCCAGCAGCCAAGAGGACAGTAATTCACCCCTCCACTTT
CASSQEDSNSPLHF
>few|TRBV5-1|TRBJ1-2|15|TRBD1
TGCGCCAGCAGCCCGGATGGACAGGGTGCGTATGGCTACACCTTC
CASSPDGQGAYGYTF
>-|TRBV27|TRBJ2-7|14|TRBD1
TGTGCCAGCAGTGTCCGGGACAGGGGATCCGAGCAGTACTTC
CASSVRDRGSEQYF
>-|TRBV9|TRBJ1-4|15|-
TGTGCCAGCAGCGTAGGAACAGGGATAGGGGAAAAACTGTTTTTT
CASSVGTGIGEKLFF
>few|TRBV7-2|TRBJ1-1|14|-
TGTGCCAGCAGCTTTATCAGTTCGGGAACTGAAGCTTTCTTT
CASSFISSGTEAFF
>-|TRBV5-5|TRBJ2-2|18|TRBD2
TGTGCCAGCAGCCTGACTGGGGGACTAGCGGGGGGGCCCGGGGAGCTGTTTTTT
CASSLTGGLAGGPGELFF
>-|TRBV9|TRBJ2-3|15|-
TGTGCCAGCAGCGTAGCTCAGGTTAGCACAGATACGCAGTATTTT
CASSVAQVSTDTQYF
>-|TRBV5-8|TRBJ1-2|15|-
TGTGCCAGCAGCGACCGACAGAGGCTGGGCTATGGCTACACCTTC
CASSDRQRLGYGYTF
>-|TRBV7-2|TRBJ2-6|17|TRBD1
TGTGCCAGCAGTCGACAGGGGGCTTACTCTGGGGCCAACGTCCTGACTTTC
CASSRQGAYSGANVLTF